This TCR beta chain was sequenced in a study of T cells after yellow fever vaccination (dated by TCRdb to between 2018 and 2021). Looking at the study overall: Libraries from fractions with low cell numbers were prepared with the SMART-Seq v4 Ultra Low Input RNA kit. Two healthy male donors, one aged 18 to 29 and one aged 30 to 40 years, were included in the cohort. Blood was collected at multiple timepoints before and after primary and secondary immunization, and bulk PBMC replicates and cell subsets were isolated. To follow T-cell clones before and after primary and booster YFV17D yellow fever vaccination, bulk TCR alpha and beta repertoires were sequenced over time.

This clonotype was counted between two and nine times. Its specific antigen is unknown. Base quality data are lacking; no much larger clone is found one base away. This specimen's treatment or condition label, interpreted: live attenuated yellow fever vaccine strain. At each blood-draw timepoint, two biological replicates of bulk PBMCs were collected. A standard Ficoll-Paque protocol was used to isolate PBMCs from peripheral blood. TriZol was used to extract RNA from bulk PBMCs, CD4 and CD8 fractions, and dextramer-positive and dextramer-negative fractions. From the cysteine through the phenylalanine, the CDR3 covers 12 amino acids. The DNA shown is the 36-base CDR3, in frame from base 1. Looking up the germline V gene (reference sequence) yields CDR1 DFQATT and CDR2 SNEGSKA. Cut back by 0 bases and 5 bases, the V and J ends lie 4 bases apart. Overall study results and their limits: FACS-sorted repertoires could contain abundant contaminating clonotypes from the bulk population, so computational filtering was required. Compared with the primary T-cell response, the secondary T-cell response was weaker but faster, peaking on day 5 rather than day 15. A small share of clonotypes was detected in both CD4 and CD8 compartments, with the overlap likely arising from convergent recombination. After the booster, most of the clones that had expanded following primary vaccination were detected again (96% of CD4 and roughly nine tenths of CD8), which suggests that memory was broadly maintained. The study included only a couple of donors, which limits how far the findings can be generalized.

Synthesis of TCR cDNA relied on 5'RACE template switching, a step that introduced a universal primer site along with unique molecular identifiers. cDNA synthesis was primed from both the TCR alpha and TCR beta constant segments. Library amplification used two PCR steps, and the second PCR step added sample barcodes and sequencing adapters. Libraries were sequenced on Illumina HiSeq 2500 (2x100 bp) or NovaSeq (2x150 bp). The study's processing was this. Demultiplexing of reads and collapsing into UMI consensus sequences were performed with MIGEC, and V(D)J alignment was carried out with MiXCR. Vaccine-responding clonotypes were defined with edgeR using replicate PBMC samples, requiring FDR below 0.01 and a log2 fold change above 5 up to day 15. Each bulk clonotype was labeled CD4 or CD8 based on which sequenced repertoire, CD4 or CD8, contained the clonotype at higher abundance. TCRdb itself trimmed the public reads at Q25 with fastp, ran MiXCR and retained productive beta chains. Every CDR3 protein is listed once, alongside the most common genes and DNA of its rows. In this record, the V and J calls reflect TCRdb's handling and not the investigators' own analysis. Within this sample are 500,000 to 650,000 distinct CDR3 sequences, with 13% of them counted one time only. Over 13% of the sample is taken by the ten largest.

The sequence was collected from a man under 40 who received the YFV17D yellow fever vaccine. The V and J genes are TRBV20-1 and TRBJ2-2, with the D segment identity uncertain. The input for sequencing was PBMCs, taken on the day of the yellow fever booster vaccination. This receptor has the CDR3 CSAREGTGELFF. The DNA sequence is given as TGCAGTGCTAGAGAGGGGACCGGGGAGCTGTTTTTT.